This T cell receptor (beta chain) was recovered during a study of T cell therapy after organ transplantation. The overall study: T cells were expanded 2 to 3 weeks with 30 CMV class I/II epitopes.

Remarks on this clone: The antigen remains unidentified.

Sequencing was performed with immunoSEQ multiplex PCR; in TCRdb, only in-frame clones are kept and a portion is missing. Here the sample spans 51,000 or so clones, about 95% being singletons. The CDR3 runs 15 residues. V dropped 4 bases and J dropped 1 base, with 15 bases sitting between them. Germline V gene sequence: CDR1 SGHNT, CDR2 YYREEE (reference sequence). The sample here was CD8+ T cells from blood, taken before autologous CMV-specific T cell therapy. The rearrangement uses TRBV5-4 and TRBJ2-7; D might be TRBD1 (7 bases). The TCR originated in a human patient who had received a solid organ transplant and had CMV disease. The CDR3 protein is CASSPVEGASYEQYF. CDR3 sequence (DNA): TGTGCCAGCAGCCCGGTGGAGGGGGCGTCCTACGAGCAGTACTTC.